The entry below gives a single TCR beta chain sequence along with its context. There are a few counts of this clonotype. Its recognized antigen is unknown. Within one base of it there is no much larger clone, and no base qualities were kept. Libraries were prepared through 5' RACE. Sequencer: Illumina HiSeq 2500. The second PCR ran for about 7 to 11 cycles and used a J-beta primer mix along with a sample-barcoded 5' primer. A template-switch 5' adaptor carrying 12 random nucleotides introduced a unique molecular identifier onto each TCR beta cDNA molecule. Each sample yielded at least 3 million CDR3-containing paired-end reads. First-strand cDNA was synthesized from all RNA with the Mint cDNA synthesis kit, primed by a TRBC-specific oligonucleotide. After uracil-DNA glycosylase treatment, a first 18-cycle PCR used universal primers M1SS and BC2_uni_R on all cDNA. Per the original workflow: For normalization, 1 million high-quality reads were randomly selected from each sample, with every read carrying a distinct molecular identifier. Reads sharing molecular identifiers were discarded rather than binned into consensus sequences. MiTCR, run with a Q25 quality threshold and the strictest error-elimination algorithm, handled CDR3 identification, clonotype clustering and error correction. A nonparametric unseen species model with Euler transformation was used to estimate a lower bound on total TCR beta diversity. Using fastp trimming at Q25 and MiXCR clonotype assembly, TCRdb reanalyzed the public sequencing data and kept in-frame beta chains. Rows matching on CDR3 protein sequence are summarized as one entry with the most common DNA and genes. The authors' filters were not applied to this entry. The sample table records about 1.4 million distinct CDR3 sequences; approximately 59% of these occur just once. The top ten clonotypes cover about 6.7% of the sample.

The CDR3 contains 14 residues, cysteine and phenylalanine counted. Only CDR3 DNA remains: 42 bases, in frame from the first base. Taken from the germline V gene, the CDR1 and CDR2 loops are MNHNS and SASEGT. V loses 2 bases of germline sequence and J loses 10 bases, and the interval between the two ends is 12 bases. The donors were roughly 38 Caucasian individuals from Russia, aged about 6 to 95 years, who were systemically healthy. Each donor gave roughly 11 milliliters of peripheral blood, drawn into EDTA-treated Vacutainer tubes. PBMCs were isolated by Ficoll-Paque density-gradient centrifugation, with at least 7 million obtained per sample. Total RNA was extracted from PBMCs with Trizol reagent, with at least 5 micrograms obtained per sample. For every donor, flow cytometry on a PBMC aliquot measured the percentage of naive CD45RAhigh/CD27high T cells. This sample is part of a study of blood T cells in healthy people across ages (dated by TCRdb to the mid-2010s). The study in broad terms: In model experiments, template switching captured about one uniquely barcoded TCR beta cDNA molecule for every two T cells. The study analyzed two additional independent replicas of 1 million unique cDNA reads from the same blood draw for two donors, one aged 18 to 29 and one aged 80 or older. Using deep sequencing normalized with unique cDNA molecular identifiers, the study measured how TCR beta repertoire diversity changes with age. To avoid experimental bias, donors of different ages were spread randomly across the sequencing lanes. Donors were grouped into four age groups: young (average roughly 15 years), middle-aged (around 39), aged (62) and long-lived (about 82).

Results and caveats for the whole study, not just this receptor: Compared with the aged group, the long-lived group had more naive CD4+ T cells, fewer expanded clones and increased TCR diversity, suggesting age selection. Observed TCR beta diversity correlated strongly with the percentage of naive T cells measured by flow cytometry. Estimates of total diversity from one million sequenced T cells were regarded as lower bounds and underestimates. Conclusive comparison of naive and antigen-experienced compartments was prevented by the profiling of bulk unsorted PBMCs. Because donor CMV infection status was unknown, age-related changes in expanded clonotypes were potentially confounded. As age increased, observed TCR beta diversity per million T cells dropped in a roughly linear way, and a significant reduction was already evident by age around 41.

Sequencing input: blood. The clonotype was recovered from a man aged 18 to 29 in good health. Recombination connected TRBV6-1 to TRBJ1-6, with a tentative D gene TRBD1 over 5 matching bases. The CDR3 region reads CASSESQGGSPLHF. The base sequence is TGTGCCAGCAGTGAAAGCCAGGGAGGCTCACCCCTCCACTTT.